The clone carrying this T cell receptor beta chain was counted at least ten times. Antigen: not known. This entry comes from a study of identical twins. V was cut by 4 bases and J by 5 bases, with 15 bases left in between. Germline CDR1 reads LGHDT; CDR2 reads YNNKEL (reference sequence). The CDR3 totals 14 residues. Overall study findings and caveats: Abundant beta clonotypes from cord blood bore fewer insertions; memory repertoires lacked this pattern.

TCRdb re-analysed the 5' RACE reads in MiXCR, keeping a single row per CDR3 protein. The data hold about 660,000 distinct CDR3 sequences, with over 8.5% observed a single time. In addition, the sample was reused for a study of yellow fever vaccine responses in identical twins. According to that study: Twins' vaccine T cell responses reportedly seemed partly convergent and partly personalized.

The source is a woman younger than 35 in good health. The rearrangement uses TRBV3-1 and TRBJ2-7, with D possibly being TRBD1 or TRBD2 (6 bases each). The sample consisted of PBMCs. The CDR3: CASSRRGGPHEQYF. The CDR3 region has the DNA TGTGCCAGCAGCCGGCGAGGGGGGCCCCACGAGCAGTACTTC.